The 14 T cell receptor beta chains in this list originate from one sample, sequenced in a study of regulatory dendritic cells for organ transplantation. Libraries were prepared by immunoSEQ multiplex PCR; TCRdb keeps only in-frame clonotypes and omits some of them. The profile covers around 19,000 clones, with about 70% appearing a single time and roughly 0.9% taken by the ten largest. The specimen was memory CD4+ T cells from blood. Stated subset: CD45RO+ memory T cells. Every receptor here comes from a human donor in good health.

The V gene is TRBV29-1, the J gene TRBJ2-7; possible D gene TRBD1, 6 bases. The V and J ends lost 5 bases and 2 bases respectively, with 13 bases between them. Germline V CDR1 and CDR2: SQVTM, ANQGSEA. The length of the CDR3 is 13 residues. The CDR3 here is CSVTQGSTYEQYF. CDR3 nucleotides: TGCAGCGTTACCCAGGGGAGCACCTACGAGCAGTACTTC.

The genes are TRBV4-3 and TRBJ1-2; tentative D call: TRBD1 (6 bases). The CDR3 is 17 residues long. CDR1 and CDR2 from the germline V gene are LGHNA and YSLEER. V lost 0 bases to trimming and J lost 9 bases, with 23 bases between them. In nucleotides, the CDR3 is TGCGCCAGCAGCCAAGATATTACGAGGGGCGCAGGGGCGAGCTACACCTTC. Protein: CASSQDITRGAGASYTF.

The chain uses TRBV6-5 and TRBJ1-2; D not resolved. Germline CDR1 MNHEY, CDR2 SVGAGI. The CDR3 totals 14 residues. V was clipped by 6 bases and J by 0 bases, with 11 bases between them. The DNA for the CDR3 is TGTGCCAGCAGATATGATACTACTAACTATGGCTACACCTTC. This encodes CASRYDTTNYGYTF.

The chain joins TRBV19 to TRBJ2-7; 13 bases agree with TRBD2. Trimming took 3 bases from V and 1 from J; bases not matched to a gene: 6. CDR3 length equals 17 residues. Germline CDR1 is LNHDA and CDR2 is SQIVND (reference sequence). CDR3: CASSMWGLAGLSYEQYF. The CDR3 nucleotides read TGTGCCAGTAGTATGTGGGGACTAGCGGGACTATCCTACGAGCAGTACTTC.

V is TRBV10-1 and J is TRBJ2-1; 13 bases are shared with TRBD2. Germline CDR1 is WNHNN and CDR2 is SYGVQD (reference sequence). The CDR3 is 16 amino acids. The junction had 9 bases not matched to a gene; V was cut back by 5 bases and J by 8 bases. The CDR3 region has the DNA TGCGCCAGCAGTTTTACTAGCGGGGGGGCTTTTGATGAGCAGTTCTTC. Its protein product is CASSFTSGGAFDEQFF.

The V and J genes are TRBV6-1 and TRBJ1-2; 7 nucleotides line up with TRBD1. Unmatched junction bases numbered 8, after V lost 2 bases and J lost 2 bases. This CDR3 has 16 residues. Germline CDR1 and CDR2: MNHNS and SASEGT. CDR3 amino acids: CASSEMLTGQNYGYTF. In DNA, the CDR3 is TGTGCCAGCAGTGAAATGTTGACAGGGCAGAACTATGGCTACACCTTC.

The CDR3 DNA is TGCGCCAGCAGCTCAATGACAGGGGGGTACAATGAGCAGTTCTTC. Residues: CASSSMTGGYNEQFF. The chain employs TRBV5-1 and TRBJ2-1, with 9 bases fitting TRBD1. This CDR3 comprises 15 residues. The V and J ends lost 3 bases and 4 bases, in that order; junction bases with no gene match: 5. Looked up from germline, CDR1 is SGHRS and CDR2 is YFSETQ.

The CDR3 sequence: CASSAGTGLYEQYF. Here the CDR3 DNA reads TGCGCCAGCAGCGCCGGGACAGGGTTATACGAGCAGTACTTC. The genes are TRBV5-1 and TRBJ2-7, with TRBD1 matching over 9 bases. J gave up 4 bases and V 4 bases, and 6 bases lay outside the gene matches. Germline V lookup: CDR1 SGHRS, CDR2 YFSETQ. This CDR3 has 14 residues.

The CDR3 bases are TGTGCCAGCAGCTTGATCCGGAACAGGCCCAGCACGCAAGCTTTCTTT. Translated, it gives CASSLIRNRPSTQAFF. This rearrangement joins TRBV13 to TRBJ1-1; the D gene is possibly TRBD1 (5 bases). Germline assignment: CDR1 PRHDT and CDR2 FYEKMQ (reference sequence). The CDR3 has 16 residues. V lost 3 bases, J lost 9 bases, and 23 bases lay in between.

The rearrangement joins TRBV9 to TRBJ2-1, with 8 bases fitting TRBD2. The CDR3 is 16 residues long. CDR1 is SGDLS, CDR2 YYNGEE, per germline. V dropped 4 bases and J dropped 6; count of bases not matched to a gene: 12. The CDR3 is CASSPPAGGRRNEQFF. In DNA, the CDR3 is TGTGCCAGCAGCCCCCCTGCGGGGGGCAGACGCAATGAGCAGTTCTTC.

This rearrangement joins TRBV6-5 to TRBJ2-7; tentatively, D is TRBD2 (6 bases). Trimming left V 0 bases short and J 6 bases short, with 12 bases between. The CDR3 is made up of 14 amino acids. The germline CDR1 and CDR2 sequences are MNHEY and SVGAGI. CDR3 sequence: CASSYSAGRPEQYF. CDR3 nucleotide sequence: TGTGCCAGCAGTTACTCAGCAGGGAGGCCCGAGCAGTACTTC.

J is TRBJ2-1 and V is TRBV7-2, with D possibly TRBD2 on 6 matching bases. CDR1 and CDR2 (germline): SGHTA, FQGNSA. The V and J ends lost 5 bases and 4 bases respectively, with 12 bases between them. The CDR3 sequence is 14 residues long. For the CDR3, the DNA is TGTGCCAGCAGCAGCCCCGGGAGATACAATGAGCAGTTCTTC. Translation: CASSSPGRYNEQFF.

This chain links TRBV5-4 with TRBJ2-7, with 15 bases that match TRBD2. V lost 5 bases and J lost 3; bases outside the gene matches: 3. The CDR3 contains 15 residues. Looked up from germline, CDR1 is SGHNT and CDR2 is YYREEE (reference sequence). The CDR3 region has the DNA TGTGCCAGCAGGGGGACTAGCGGGGGGAACTACGAGCAGTACTTC. Encoded protein: CASRGTSGGNYEQYF.

This chain joins TRBV29-1 and TRBJ1-1; the D is unclear. Trimming shortened V by 2 bases and J by 0 bases, and 7 bases separated the two germline ends. This CDR3 region has 13 residues. Per the germline V gene, CDR1 is SQVTM and CDR2 is ANQGSEA. In nucleotides, the CDR3 is TGCAGCGTTGAACCACAGCTGAACACTGAAGCTTTCTTT. Translated, it gives CSVEPQLNTEAFF.